This TCR beta chain was captured by sequencing in a study of T cells in Graves' hyperthyroidism and ophthalmopathy. PBMCs were obtained from approximately 10 ml fresh peripheral blood. Germline loops: CDR1 MDHEN, CDR2 SYDVKM. Between the trimmed V and J ends, which lost 6 bases and 7 bases, there was a span of 12 bases. This CDR3 region has 12 residues. RNA transcripts served as the template for amplifying TCR beta CDR3 regions. The HTBI primer set drove a first-round RT-PCR of the TCR CDR3. TCRdb independently ran MiXCR on the multiplex PCR reads; one entry per CDR3 protein. The data hold 350,000 to 450,000 distinct CDR3 sequences, with 11% to 15% observed a single time. In this sample, this clonotype turned up many times. The antigen remains unidentified. The study's findings and limits: Most thyroid-expanded clonotypes above 0.001 were also found in blood. A model of 13 V-J features distinguished ophthalmopathy from stable hyperthyroidism. Prediction of ophthalmopathy progression came a median around 6.5 months pre-onset.

The sample consisted of blood. The chain uses TRBV28 and TRBJ2-5; D remains ambiguous. The clonotype originates from a man aged 50-60 years with Graves' ophthalmopathy. CDR3 bases: TGTGCCAGCAGCTCCGGCCGGGTGACCCAGTACTTC. Amino acids: CASSSGRVTQYF.